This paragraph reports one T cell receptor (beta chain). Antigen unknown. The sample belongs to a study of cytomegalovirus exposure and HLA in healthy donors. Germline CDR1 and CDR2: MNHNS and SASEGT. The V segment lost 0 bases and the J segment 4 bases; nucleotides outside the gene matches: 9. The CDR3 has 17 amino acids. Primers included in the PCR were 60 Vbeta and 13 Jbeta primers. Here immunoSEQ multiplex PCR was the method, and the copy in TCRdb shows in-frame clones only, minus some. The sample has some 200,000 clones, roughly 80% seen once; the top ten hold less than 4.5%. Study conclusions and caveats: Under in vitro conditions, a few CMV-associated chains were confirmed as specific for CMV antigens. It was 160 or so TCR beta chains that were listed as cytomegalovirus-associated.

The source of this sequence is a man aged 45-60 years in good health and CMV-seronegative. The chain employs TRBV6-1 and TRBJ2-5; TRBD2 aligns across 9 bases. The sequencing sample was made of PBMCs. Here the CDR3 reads CASSEAWGRGGGETQYF. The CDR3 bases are TGTGCCAGCAGTGAAGCGTGGGGGCGGGGGGGTGGAGAGACCCAGTACTTC.